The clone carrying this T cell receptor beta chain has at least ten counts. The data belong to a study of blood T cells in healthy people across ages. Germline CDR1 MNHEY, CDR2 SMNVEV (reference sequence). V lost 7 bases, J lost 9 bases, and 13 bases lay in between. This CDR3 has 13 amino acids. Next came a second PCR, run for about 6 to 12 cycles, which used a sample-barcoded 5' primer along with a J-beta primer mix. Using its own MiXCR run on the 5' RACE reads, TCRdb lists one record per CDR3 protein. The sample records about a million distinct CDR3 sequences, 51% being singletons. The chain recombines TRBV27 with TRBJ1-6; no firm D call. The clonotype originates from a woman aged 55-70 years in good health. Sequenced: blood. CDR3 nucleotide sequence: TGTGCCAGCAAGTTCGGGCTTGCTTCACCCCTCCACTTT. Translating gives CASKFGLASPLHF.